The 14 T cell receptor beta chains below all came from one sample that was sequenced in a study of shared clonotypes between healthy human individuals. Selected positively for CCR7 and CD45RO-negative, naive CD8 cells excluded terminally differentiated effector memory CD45RA+ cells. Sequenced by immunoSEQ multiplex PCR; TCRdb stores in-frame clones only, minus some. The repertoire has around 2.1 million clones, just over 90% of them found once; the top ten carry around 1.7%. The sequenced sample was naive CD8+ T cells from PBMCs. These receptors came from a man younger than 35 in good health. Some clones in this sample may be carry-over from other donors' samples.

J is TRBJ1-5 and V is TRBV19; perhaps TRBD1 as D (6 bases). The CDR3 length is 14 residues. The V end was cut by 5 bases, the J end by 5 bases, with 13 bases between. Germline V CDR1 and CDR2: LNHDA, SQIVND (reference sequence). The CDR3 nucleotides are TGTGCCAGTAGTTGGGGGCAGGGCTATCAGCCCCAGCATTTT. This sequence encodes CASSWGQGYQPQHF. The entire variable domain, with the rest obtained from reference TRBV19 and TRBJ1-5, is as follows: DGGITQSPKYLFRKEGQNVTLSCEQNLNHDAMYWYRQDPGQGLRLIYYSQIVNDFQKGDIAEGYSVSREKKESFPLTVTSAQKNPTAFYLCASSWGQGYQPQHFGDGTRLSIL.

V and J are TRBV10-1 and TRBJ2-3; maybe TRBD2 (6 bases). Germline V lookup: CDR1 WNHNN, CDR2 SYGVQD (reference sequence). The CDR3 runs to 17 residues. Trimming stripped 10 bases from V and 0 bases from J, with 23 bases between. CDR3: CATTRAFNSGSTDTQYF. The CDR3 DNA reads as TGCGCCACCACGAGAGCCTTCAATAGCGGTAGCACAGATACGCAGTATTTT.

The genes are TRBV7-2 and TRBJ1-5; D remains unclear. CDR1 and CDR2 from the germline V gene are SGHTA and FQGNSA. This CDR3 is 16 amino acids long. The ends were cut back, 3 bases at V and 0 bases at J, with 12 bases in the middle. The CDR3 sequence: CASSFGRALSNQPQHF. DNA of the CDR3: TGTGCCAGCAGCTTTGGTAGGGCCCTTAGCAATCAGCCCCAGCATTTT.

The J gene is TRBJ1-1, the V gene TRBV9; weak D call: TRBD1 (6 bases). CDR3 length equals 14 residues. Germline V CDR1 and CDR2: SGDLS, YYNGEE. Trimming left V 3 bases short and J 3 bases short, with 12 bases between. For the CDR3, the DNA is TGTGCCAGCAGCGGCCGGGACATAGACACTGAAGCTTTCTTT. Encoded protein: CASSGRDIDTEAFF.

This sequence joins TRBV2 and TRBJ2-7, with a weak D call TRBD1 (6 bases). Germline V gene sequence: CDR1 SNHLY, CDR2 FYNNEI. The CDR3 totals 15 residues. Trimming took off 6 bases at V and 2 bases at J, with 17 bases between the two ends. CDR3 in DNA: TGTGCCAGCAGGACCTCGACAGGCTTAACCTACGAGCAGTACTTC. It encodes CASRTSTGLTYEQYF.

This clone turned up a few times. V and J are TRBV18 and TRBJ2-2, with D perhaps being TRBD1 or TRBD2 (6 bases each). The CDR3 consists of 13 residues. The germline V gene encodes CDR1 KGHSH and CDR2 LQKENI. V gave up 6 bases and J gave up 4 bases, with 9 bases separating them. This chain's CDR3 is CASSGGPTGELFF. CDR3 in DNA: TGTGCCAGCTCCGGGGGCCCCACCGGGGAGCTGTTTTTT.

This clone has a single count. V and J are TRBV7-9 and TRBJ2-1; 14 positions agree with TRBD2. The CDR3 spans 19 residues. J gave up 3 bases and V 4 bases, and 11 bases lay outside the gene matches. The germline V gene encodes CDR1 SEHNR and CDR2 FQNEAQ (reference sequence). The DNA of the CDR3 is TGTGCCAGCAGCTCCACGGGACTAGCGGGAGATGGGGGCTACAATGAGCAGTTCTTC. Translation: CASSSTGLAGDGGYNEQFF.

DNA of the CDR3: TGTGCCATCAGTGAGTCTAGCGCGGGAGTAGTAGATACGCAGTATTTT. Encoded protein: CAISESSAGVVDTQYF. The J gene is TRBJ2-3, the V gene TRBV10-3, with TRBD2 matching over 7 bases. Germline CDR1 ENHRY, CDR2 SYGVKD. The trim removed 0 bases at V and 5 bases at J, leaving 8 bases unmatched. The CDR3 consists of 16 residues.

V is TRBV7-6 and J is TRBJ2-3; 9 bases line up with TRBD2. The CDR3 covers 19 residues. V lost 3 bases, J lost 5 bases, and 18 bases stayed unmatched. CDR1 and CDR2 from the germline V gene are SGHVS and FNYEAQ. CDR3 in DNA: TGTGCCAGCAGCTTTCCCACAGGGGTTGAGCGGGAGGCGGGAGATACGCAGTATTTT. Translating it yields CASSFPTGVEREAGDTQYF.

This clone was observed a few times. The chain recombines TRBV27 with TRBJ1-1; 7 bases are shared with TRBD1. The CDR3 is made up of 15 amino acids. Germline assignment: CDR1 MNHEY and CDR2 SMNVEV (reference sequence). After removal of 5 bases from V and 1 base from J, the junction contained 7 bases not matched to a gene. In nucleotides, the CDR3 is TGTGCCAGCAGTCCGGGACAGTATACGAACACTGAAGCTTTCTTT. This translates into CASSPGQYTNTEAFF.

Comments on this clone: The same CDR3 can be traced to other DNA sequences in this sample. CDR3 coding DNA: TGTGCCAGCAGTTTATGGGGTCGCAGCACAGATACGCAGTATTTT. It is translated as CASSLWGRSTDTQYF. This sequence joins TRBV27 and TRBJ2-3, with D unresolved. Germline values: CDR1 MNHEY, CDR2 SMNVEV (reference sequence). CDR3 length: 15 amino acids. Trimming removed 1 base at V and 0 bases at J, with 8 bases between.

The V call is TRBV4-3, the J call TRBJ2-1, with D perhaps given as TRBD1 or TRBD2 (6 bases each). Germline-derived CDR1 and CDR2 are LGHNA and YSLEER. This CDR3 comprises 17 residues. V gave up 4 bases and J gave up 4 bases, with 20 bases separating them. The CDR3 DNA reads as TGCGCCAGCAGCCTCCATGGGCCGGGGGCAGCGTACAATGAGCAGTTCTTC. It codes for CASSLHGPGAAYNEQFF.

CDR3 region: CASSMGVYGYTF. As DNA, the CDR3 is TGTGCCAGCAGCATGGGCGTCTATGGCTACACCTTC. V gene TRBV7-9 combines with J gene TRBJ1-2, with no clear D. The CDR3 is made up of 12 amino acids. The germline gives CDR1 SEHNR, CDR2 FQNEAQ (reference sequence). The V end lost 5 bases, the J end lost 4 bases, and 8 bases lay between the germline ends.

V is TRBV5-1 and J is TRBJ2-7; TRBD2 might be the D (5 bases). V was cut by 0 bases and J by 2 bases, with 12 bases left in between. The CDR3 loop spans 15 amino acids. Germline CDR1 reads SGHRS; CDR2 reads YFSETQ. The CDR3 spells CASSLVSGSAYEQYF. DNA of the CDR3: TGCGCCAGCAGCTTGGTCTCGGGATCGGCCTACGAGCAGTACTTC.